The sequence of this TCR beta chain was determined in a study of T cells after yellow fever vaccination. Across the study: SMART-Seq v4 Ultra Low Input prepared libraries from low-cell fractions.

MiXCR was run by TCRdb on the 5' RACE reads, yielding one entry per CDR3 protein. The table includes hundreds of thousands of distinct CDR3 sequences, approximately 13% detected once. This clonotype was counted between two and nine times. Germline CDR1 and CDR2: SGHRS and YFSETQ. This CDR3 region has 18 residues. V dropped 2 bases and J dropped 0; count of bases not matched to a gene: 6. The clonotype originates from a young man who received the YFV17D yellow fever vaccine. The J gene is TRBJ2-3, the V gene TRBV5-1; 13 bases are a match to TRBD2. The sequenced sample was PBMCs, obtained on the day of the yellow fever booster vaccination. The CDR3 here is CASSFGTSGRDSTDTQYF. The CDR3 nucleotides read TGCGCCAGCAGCTTTGGAACTAGCGGGAGGGATAGCACAGATACGCAGTATTTT.